What follows are 5 T cell receptor beta chains derived from one specimen sequenced in a study of blood T cell repertoires in COVID-19. The repertoire was sequenced with immunoSEQ multiplex PCR; TCRdb's copy has only in-frame clones and lacks some. Among 150,000 to 200,000 clones listed, just under 85% were seen once. Sequences were obtained from peripheral blood. The receptors shown here come from a man in his forties who had recovered from COVID-19.

V is TRBV7-3 and J is TRBJ2-2, with 11 bases matching TRBD1. Trimming removed 11 bases from V and 6 bases from J; junction bases left unmatched: 5. The CDR3 runs to 13 residues. Germline V gene data show CDR1 as SGHTA and CDR2 as FQGTGA. CDR3 sequence: CALPGQGAGELFF. CDR3 nucleotide sequence: TGTGCCCTTCCGGGACAGGGGGCCGGGGAGCTGTTTTTT.

The chain recombines TRBV6-5 with TRBJ1-5; 10 positions match TRBD1. The CDR3 is made up of 14 amino acids. V dropped 2 bases and J dropped 8; count of bases not matched to a gene: 3. Germline CDR1 and CDR2: MNHEY and SVGAGI. The CDR3 DNA follows: TGTGCCAGCAGTTACGGGACAGGGGTTGAGCCCCAGCATTTT. It specifies CASSYGTGVEPQHF.

This chain links TRBV7-9 with TRBJ2-5; the match to TRBD2 covers 9 bases. The CDR3 is 16 amino acids. With 5 bases clipped from V and 5 bases from J, the junction kept 12 bases outside the gene matches. The germline CDR1 and CDR2 sequences are SEHNR and FQNEAQ (reference sequence). The CDR3 reads CASSSTGTSTRETQYF. Written as DNA, the CDR3 is TGTGCCAGCAGCAGCACCGGGACTAGCACCAGGGAGACCCAGTACTTC.

This sequence joins TRBV5-5 and TRBJ1-4, with 7 bases matching TRBD1. Per germline, CDR1 SGHKS and CDR2 YYEKEE (reference sequence). This CDR3 has 15 residues. Germline trimming cut 4 bases from V and 8 bases from J; bases unmatched to any gene: 11. As DNA, the CDR3 is TGTGCCAGCAGCAGAACAGGGGCTGAGGACGAAAAACTGTTTTTT. Translating gives CASSRTGAEDEKLFF. The variable domain in full, completed from reference TRBV5-5 and TRBJ1-4, reads DAGVTQSPTHLIKTRGQQVTLRCSPISGHKSVSWYQQVLGQGPQFIFQYYEKEERGRGNFPDRFSARQFPNYSSELNVNALLLGDSALYLCASSRTGAEDEKLFFGSGTQLSVL.

This clone was found once. The chain employs TRBV6-1 and TRBJ1-1; 9 nucleotides match TRBD1. The V and J ends lost 3 bases and 7 bases, in that order; junction bases with no gene match: 3. CDR1 and CDR2 from the germline V gene are MNHNS and SASEGT. CDR3 length: 13 amino acids. CDR3 protein: CASSEDRGFEAFF. CDR3 bases: TGTGCCAGCAGTGAGGACAGGGGATTTGAAGCTTTCTTT.